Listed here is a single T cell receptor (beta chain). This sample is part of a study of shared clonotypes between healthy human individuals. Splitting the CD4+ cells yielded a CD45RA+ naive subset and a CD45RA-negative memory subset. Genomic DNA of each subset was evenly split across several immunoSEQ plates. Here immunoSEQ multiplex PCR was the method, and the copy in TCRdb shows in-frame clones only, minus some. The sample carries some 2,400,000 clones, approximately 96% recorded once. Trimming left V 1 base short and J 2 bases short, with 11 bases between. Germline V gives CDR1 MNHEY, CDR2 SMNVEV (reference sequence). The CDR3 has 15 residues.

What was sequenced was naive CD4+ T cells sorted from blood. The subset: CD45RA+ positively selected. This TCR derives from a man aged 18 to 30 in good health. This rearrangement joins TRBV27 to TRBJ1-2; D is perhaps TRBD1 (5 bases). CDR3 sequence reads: CASSLWRDSNYGYTF. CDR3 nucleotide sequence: TGTGCCAGCAGTTTATGGCGGGACTCAAACTATGGCTACACCTTC.